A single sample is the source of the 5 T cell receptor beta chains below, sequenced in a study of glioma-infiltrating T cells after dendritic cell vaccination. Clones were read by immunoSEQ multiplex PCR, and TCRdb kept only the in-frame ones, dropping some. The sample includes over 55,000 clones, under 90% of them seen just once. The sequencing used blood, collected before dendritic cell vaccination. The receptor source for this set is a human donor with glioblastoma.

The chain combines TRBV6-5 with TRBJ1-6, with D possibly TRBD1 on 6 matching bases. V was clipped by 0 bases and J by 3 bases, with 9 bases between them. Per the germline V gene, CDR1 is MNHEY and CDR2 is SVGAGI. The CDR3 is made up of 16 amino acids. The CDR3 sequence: CASSYSGTYYNSPLHF. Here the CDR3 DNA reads TGTGCCAGCAGTTACTCAGGGACATACTATAATTCACCCCTCCACTTT.

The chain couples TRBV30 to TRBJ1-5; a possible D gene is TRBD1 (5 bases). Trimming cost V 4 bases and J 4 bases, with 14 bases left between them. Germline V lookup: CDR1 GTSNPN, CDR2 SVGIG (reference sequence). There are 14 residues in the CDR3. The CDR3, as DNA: TGTGCCTGGACCCCAGGACACTTTAATCAGCCCCAGCATTTT. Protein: CAWTPGHFNQPQHF.

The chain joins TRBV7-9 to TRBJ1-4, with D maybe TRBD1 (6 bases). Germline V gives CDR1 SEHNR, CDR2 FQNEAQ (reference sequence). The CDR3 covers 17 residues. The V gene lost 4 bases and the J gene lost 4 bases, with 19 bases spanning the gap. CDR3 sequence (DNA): TGTGCCAGCAGCTCTCCGGACCAGGGGAGGGGTAATGAAAAACTGTTTTTT. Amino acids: CASSSPDQGRGNEKLFF. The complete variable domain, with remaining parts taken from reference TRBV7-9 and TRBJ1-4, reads DTGVSQNPRHKITKRGQNVTFRCDPISEHNRLYWYRQTLGQGPEFLTYFQNEAQLEKSRLLSDRFSAERPKGSFSTLEIQRTEQGDSAMYLCASSSPDQGRGNEKLFFGSGTQLSVL.

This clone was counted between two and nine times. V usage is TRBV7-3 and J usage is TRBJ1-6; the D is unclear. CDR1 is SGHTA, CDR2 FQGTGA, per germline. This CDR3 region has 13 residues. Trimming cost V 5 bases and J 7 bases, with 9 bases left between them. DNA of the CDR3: TGTGCCAGCAGCCCTGGCCAGAATTCACCCCTCCACTTT. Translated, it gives CASSPGQNSPLHF.

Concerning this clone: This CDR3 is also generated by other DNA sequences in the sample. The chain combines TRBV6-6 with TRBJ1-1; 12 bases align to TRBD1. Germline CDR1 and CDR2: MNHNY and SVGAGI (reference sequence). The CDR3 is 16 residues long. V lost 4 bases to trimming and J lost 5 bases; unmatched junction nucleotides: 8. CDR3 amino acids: CASSWGQGAFPTEAFF. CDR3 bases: TGTGCCAGCAGTTGGGGACAGGGGGCCTTTCCAACTGAAGCTTTCTTT.